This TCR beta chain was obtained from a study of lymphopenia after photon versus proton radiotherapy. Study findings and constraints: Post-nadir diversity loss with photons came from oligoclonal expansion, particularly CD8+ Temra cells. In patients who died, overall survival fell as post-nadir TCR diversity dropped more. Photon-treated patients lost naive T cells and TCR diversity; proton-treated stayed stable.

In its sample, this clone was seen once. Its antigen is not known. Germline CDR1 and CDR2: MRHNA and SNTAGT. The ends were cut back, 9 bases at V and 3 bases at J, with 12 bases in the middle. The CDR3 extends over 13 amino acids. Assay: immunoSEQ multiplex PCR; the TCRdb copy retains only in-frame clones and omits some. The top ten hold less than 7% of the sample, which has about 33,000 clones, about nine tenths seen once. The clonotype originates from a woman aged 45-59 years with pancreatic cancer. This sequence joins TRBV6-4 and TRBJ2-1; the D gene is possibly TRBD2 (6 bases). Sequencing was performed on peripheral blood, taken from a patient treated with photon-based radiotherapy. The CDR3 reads CASSSEFYNEQFF. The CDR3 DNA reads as TGTGCCAGTTCTAGCGAGTTCTACAATGAGCAGTTCTTC.